This passage covers 32 T cell receptor beta chains from one sample sequenced in a study of beta chain features in type 1 diabetes. Study-wide points: When Type 1 diabetes patients were examined, their TCRB CDR3s proved moderately but significantly shorter in all four CD4+ subsets.

Expressed TCRB transcripts were sequenced because the entire RNA isolate underwent reverse transcription. The protocol was immunoSEQ multiplex PCR, while the TCRdb copy is restricted to in-frame clones and leaves out a portion. Among some 360,000 clones listed, 8.5% to 10% were seen once. The antigens of these receptors remain unknown. Sequenced input: central memory CD4+ T cells from blood. These receptors were obtained from a man younger than 45 with type 1 diabetes.

The rearrangement joins TRBV9 to TRBJ2-5; 9 bases agree with TRBD1. The CDR3 runs 14 residues. Germline-derived CDR1 and CDR2 are SGDLS and YYNGEE. Trimming took 3 bases from V and 1 from J; bases not matched to a gene: 1. For the CDR3, the DNA is TGTGCCAGCAGCGCGACAGGGGGCCAAGAGACCCAGTACTTC. This translates into CASSATGGQETQYF.

In its sample, this clone was seen a few times. The V and J genes are TRBV5-1 and TRBJ2-5, with D maybe TRBD2 (5 bases). The CDR3 contains 14 residues. The germline V gene encodes CDR1 SGHRS and CDR2 YFSETQ. The V end was cut by 0 bases, the J end by 4 bases, with 10 bases between. CDR3 DNA: TGCGCCAGCAGCTTGGAAGGGAGCCTAGAGACCCAGTACTTC. Its protein is CASSLEGSLETQYF. Based on the CDR3 plus reference TRBV5-1 and TRBJ2-5, the full variable domain is KAGVTQTPRYLIKTRGQQVTLSCSPISGHRSVSWYQQTPGQGLQFLFEYFSETQRNKGNFPGRFSGRQFSNSRSEMNVSTLELGDSALYLCASSLEGSLETQYFGPGTRLLVL.

This clone was counted only a few times. The chain is built from TRBV6-5 and TRBJ2-7; D perhaps matches TRBD1 (5 bases). The length of the CDR3 is 12 residues. Germline V gene lookup returns CDR1 MNHEY and CDR2 SVGAGI. Between the trimmed V and J ends, which lost 11 bases and 1 base, there was a span of 12 bases. The DNA of the CDR3 is TGTGCCCTCCAGGGTAGGTCCTACGAGCAGTACTTC. Encoded protein: CALQGRSYEQYF.

This clone was counted between two and nine times. This chain uses TRBV5-1 with TRBJ1-5; maybe TRBD1 (6 bases). The V gene's germline CDR1 is SGHRS and CDR2 YFSETQ. The CDR3 sequence is 13 residues long. V was trimmed by 5 bases and J by 0 bases, leaving 6 bases between them. The CDR3 here is CASRDSSNQPQHF. DNA of the CDR3: TGCGCCAGCAGGGACAGTAGCAATCAGCCCCAGCATTTT.

This chain connects TRBV10-3 to TRBJ2-7; D is unresolved. Germline values: CDR1 ENHRY, CDR2 SYGVKD. Trimming pared 4 bases from V and 0 bases from J, leaving 7 bases between. The CDR3 extends over 13 amino acids. CDR3: CAISGGSSYEQYF. The CDR3 nucleotides read TGTGCCATCAGTGGGGGTAGCTCCTACGAGCAGTACTTC.

The V call is TRBV14, the J call TRBJ1-1; D unclear. This CDR3 is 14 amino acids long. From germline, CDR1 is SGHDN and CDR2 FVKESK. V lost 4 bases, J lost 11 bases, and 20 bases lay in between. The CDR3 coding sequence is TGTGCCAGCAGCCCTTATGATGGTCCCTTAAGGGCTTTCTTT. Protein: CASSPYDGPLRAFF.

In this sample, this clone turned up a few times. The chain employs TRBV11-2 and TRBJ2-3; 9 bases line up with TRBD2. Looked up from germline, CDR1 is SGHAT and CDR2 is FQNNGV. The CDR3 loop spans 16 amino acids. Trimming at V came to 5 bases and at J to 6 bases, leaving 12 bases not matched to a gene. The CDR3 loop is CASSRTLASGMDTQYF. The CDR3 DNA is TGTGCCAGCAGCCGAACTCTTGCTAGCGGGATGGATACGCAGTATTTT.

The CDR3 here is CASSYNSNTEAFF. The CDR3 DNA reads TGTGCCAGCAGTTATAACAGCAACACTGAAGCTTTCTTT. This sequence joins TRBV6-6 and TRBJ1-1; D remains unclear. Trimming cost V 3 bases and J 2 bases, with 7 bases left between them. The CDR3 extends over 13 amino acids. Germline CDR1 reads MNHNY; CDR2 reads SVGAGI (reference sequence).

Of note for this clone: Other DNA sequences in this specimen translate into the identical CDR3. This rearrangement joins TRBV6-5 to TRBJ1-2, with TRBD1 as a possible D gene (5 bases). V gave up 5 bases and J gave up 4 bases, with 11 bases separating them. CDR3 length: 13 amino acids. Germline V lookup: CDR1 MNHEY, CDR2 SVGAGI. CDR3 bases: TGTGCCAGCAGTCCGCAGGGCCCCTATGGCTACACCTTC. Translation gives CASSPQGPYGYTF.

This clone has only a few counts. Here the CDR3 reads CASSFAGQGGEQFF. DNA for the CDR3: TGTGCCAGCAGCTTTGCGGGACAGGGTGGTGAGCAGTTCTTC. This rearrangement joins TRBV7-9 to TRBJ2-1; 9 nucleotides match TRBD1. The CDR3 runs 14 residues. Per the germline V gene, CDR1 is SEHNR and CDR2 is FQNEAQ (reference sequence). Trimming took 3 bases from V and 9 from J; bases not matched to a gene: 6.

The chain is built from TRBV5-1 and TRBJ2-5; D might be TRBD1 (6 bases). Germline CDR1 SGHRS, CDR2 YFSETQ. The V end lost 0 bases, the J end lost 2 bases, and 8 bases lay between the germline ends. The CDR3 extends over 14 amino acids. The DNA for the CDR3 is TGCGCCAGCAGCTTGGCGACAGGTCAAGAGACCCAGTACTTC. Protein: CASSLATGQETQYF.

The V gene is TRBV5-1, the J gene TRBJ2-5; TRBD2 agrees at 11 bases. The CDR3 totals 17 residues. The germline gives CDR1 SGHRS, CDR2 YFSETQ. V dropped 4 bases and J dropped 2; count of bases not matched to a gene: 10. The CDR3 loop is CASSLGLAAYAQETQYF. CDR3 sequence (DNA): TGCGCCAGCAGCCTGGGACTAGCGGCATATGCTCAAGAGACCCAGTACTTC. Using reference TRBV5-1 and TRBJ2-5 for the parts outside the CDR3, the full variable domain is KAGVTQTPRYLIKTRGQQVTLSCSPISGHRSVSWYQQTPGQGLQFLFEYFSETQRNKGNFPGRFSGRQFSNSRSEMNVSTLELGDSALYLCASSLGLAAYAQETQYFGPGTRLLVL.

This clone was seen a few times. The chain carries TRBV30 and TRBJ2-7; D might be TRBD1 (6 bases). Trimming took 7 bases from V and 5 from J, leaving 12 bases between them. This CDR3 is 11 amino acids long. Germline values: CDR1 GTSNPN, CDR2 SVGIG (reference sequence). This chain's CDR3 is CASLKGDEQYF. For the CDR3, the DNA is TGTGCCTCCCTCAAGGGGGACGAGCAGTACTTC.

The chain has TRBV19 and TRBJ2-7; D remains unclear. V was shortened by 5 bases and J by 3 bases, with 11 bases between the two germline ends. This CDR3 is built from 13 residues. Germline CDR1 and CDR2: LNHDA and SQIVND (reference sequence). In DNA, the CDR3 is TGTGCCAGTAGTGAACCGTGGAGCTACGAGCAGTACTTC. The encoded protein is CASSEPWSYEQYF.

This sequence joins TRBV7-9 and TRBJ2-7, with D perhaps matching TRBD2 (6 bases). Trimming shortened V by 5 bases and J by 6 bases, and 20 bases separated the two germline ends. CDR3 size: 15 residues. Germline loops: CDR1 SEHNR, CDR2 FQNEAQ (reference sequence). CDR3 sequence (DNA): TGTGCCAGCAGCCAAGAAGGCGGGACCGCCGTCGAGCAGTACTTC. Encoded protein: CASSQEGGTAVEQYF.

This clone was detected only a few times. The chain carries TRBV7-9 and TRBJ2-1, with 13 nucleotides matching TRBD2. The CDR3 spans 18 residues. Unmatched junction bases numbered 3, after V lost 1 base and J lost 0 bases. CDR1 and CDR2 (germline): SEHNR, FQNEAQ (reference sequence). The CDR3 nucleotides read TGTGCCAGCAGCTTAGGACTAGCGGGAGGACTCTCCTACAATGAGCAGTTCTTC. Translated, it gives CASSLGLAGGLSYNEQFF.

The CDR3 DNA reads TGCGCCAGCAGTTCCAACGAGCCGTACAATGAGCAGTTCTTC. The encoded protein is CASSSNEPYNEQFF. This chain joins TRBV5-1 and TRBJ2-1; D not certain. The V end lost 5 bases, the J end lost 4 bases, and 13 bases lay between the germline ends. The CDR3 is 14 residues long. Per germline, CDR1 SGHRS and CDR2 YFSETQ.

This chain joins TRBV27 and TRBJ2-7, with a possible D match to TRBD2 (5 bases). The germline gives CDR1 MNHEY, CDR2 SMNVEV (reference sequence). This CDR3 contains 16 residues. Trimming cost V 7 bases and J 0 bases, with 19 bases left between them. CDR3 sequence reads: CASNISWTLFSYEQYF. The CDR3 DNA is TGTGCCAGCAATATATCCTGGACTCTCTTCTCCTACGAGCAGTACTTC.

The V call is TRBV4-1, the J call TRBJ2-5, with D perhaps assigned TRBD1 or TRBD2 (5 bases each). CDR1 and CDR2 from the germline V gene are MGHRA and YSYEKL. V was shortened by 3 bases and J by 4 bases, with 18 bases between the two germline ends. The CDR3 contains 16 residues. The CDR3 here is CASSQRGVGIGETQYF. The CDR3 DNA sequence: TGCGCCAGCAGCCAGAGGGGTGTTGGGATCGGAGAGACCCAGTACTTC.

The chain recombines TRBV30 with TRBJ1-5; D is undetermined. V lost 3 bases and J 7 bases, leaving 13 bases between the germline ends. The CDR3 has 13 residues. The germline V gene has CDR1 GTSNPN and CDR2 SVGIG (reference sequence). CDR3 sequence (DNA): TGTGCCTGGAGCTACTTGGGGAGGCAGCCCCAGCATTTT. This encodes CAWSYLGRQPQHF.

This clone showed up many times. V gene TRBV9 combines with J gene TRBJ1-1; D perhaps matches TRBD1 (5 bases). Germline loops: CDR1 SGDLS, CDR2 YYNGEE. The CDR3 extends over 12 amino acids. Trimming pared 4 bases from V and 5 bases from J, leaving 9 bases between. The CDR3 DNA reads as TGTGCCAGCAGCCGGGGGGATACTGAAGCTTTCTTT. It encodes CASSRGDTEAFF.

The J gene is TRBJ2-2, the V gene TRBV28, with 8 bases aligning to TRBD2. The CDR3 has 16 amino acids. V lost 3 bases to trimming and J lost 5 bases; unmatched junction nucleotides: 8. Germline-derived CDR1 and CDR2 are MDHEN and SYDVKM. CDR3 nucleotide sequence: TGTGCCAGCAGTTTGTACGGGAGGGCCGGAACCGGGGAGCTGTTTTTT. This sequence encodes CASSLYGRAGTGELFF.

In its sample, this clone was seen many times. This CDR3 is CASSQGQFPTFEQYF. The CDR3 DNA is TGTGCCAGCAGCCAAGGACAGTTCCCTACGTTCGAGCAGTACTTC. The chain recombines TRBV7-2 with TRBJ2-7; possible D gene TRBD1, 6 bases. The CDR3 contains 15 residues. In germline, CDR1 is SGHTA, CDR2 FQGNSA. V was trimmed by 5 bases and J by 6 bases, leaving 20 bases between them.

The CDR3 loop reads CASAPPSRQDGELFF. Here the CDR3 DNA reads TGTGCCAGCGCCCCTCCCTCGAGGCAGGACGGGGAGCTGTTTTTT. The chain recombines TRBV5-4 with TRBJ2-2; D gene unclear. Trimming removed 7 bases at V and 7 bases at J, with 20 bases between. This CDR3 contains 15 residues. Germline loops: CDR1 SGHNT, CDR2 YYREEE (reference sequence).

This clone was counted many times. The rearrangement joins TRBV4-3 to TRBJ2-7; the D gene is possibly TRBD1 (5 bases). Germline CDR1 is LGHNA and CDR2 is YSLEER. The V end lost 3 bases, the J end lost 6 bases, and 15 bases lay between the germline ends. This CDR3 has 14 residues. Here the CDR3 reads CASSHSQGSGEQYF. Written as DNA, the CDR3 is TGCGCCAGCAGCCACTCTCAGGGTTCTGGCGAGCAGTACTTC.

The table lists this clone with many counts. This chain uses TRBV5-1 with TRBJ2-1, with unresolved D. V dropped 5 bases and J dropped 3 bases, with 6 bases sitting between them. This CDR3 has 12 residues. The germline V gene has CDR1 SGHRS and CDR2 YFSETQ. In nucleotides, the CDR3 is TGCGCCAGCAGTACCCGCTACAATGAGCAGTTCTTC. Its translation is CASSTRYNEQFF.

This clone was observed a few times. The J gene is TRBJ2-7, the V gene TRBV4-2, with 10 bases identical to TRBD2. The germline V gene encodes CDR1 LGHNA and CDR2 YNFKEQ. Trimming cost V 2 bases and J 4 bases; bases outside gene matches: 11. CDR3 length equals 17 residues. In DNA, the CDR3 is TGTGCCAGCAGCCAACAAATCTCACTAGCGGGAATGTACGAGCAGTACTTC. Its translation: CASSQQISLAGMYEQYF.

Only a few counts were recorded for this clone. The CDR3 region is CASKISNQPQHF. The DNA for the CDR3 is TGTGCCAGCAAAATTAGCAATCAGCCCCAGCATTTT. This sequence joins TRBV28 and TRBJ1-5; D uncertain. In germline, CDR1 is MDHEN, CDR2 SYDVKM. This CDR3 region has 12 residues. V was clipped by 7 bases and J by 0 bases, with 4 bases between them.

This clone was found many times. The chain uses TRBV9 and TRBJ2-1; no firm D call. Per germline, CDR1 SGDLS and CDR2 YYNGEE. V gave up 0 bases and J gave up 11 bases, with 12 bases separating them. The CDR3 covers 13 residues. In nucleotides, the CDR3 is TGTGCCAGCAGCGTAGCTGGGCTAGACAAGCAGTTCTTC. It is translated as CASSVAGLDKQFF.

This clone was seen more than once but under ten times. The chain employs TRBV19 and TRBJ1-1; TRBD1 matches 10 bases. The V segment lost 4 bases and the J segment 6 bases; nucleotides outside the gene matches: 8. Germline V lookup: CDR1 LNHDA, CDR2 SQIVND (reference sequence). The CDR3 runs 15 residues. The chain's CDR3 is CASSTRQGAIAEAFF. CDR3 nucleotide sequence: TGTGCCAGTAGTACCCGACAGGGGGCAATCGCTGAAGCTTTCTTT. The full variable domain, its missing parts supplied by reference TRBV19 and TRBJ1-1, is DGGITQSPKYLFRKEGQNVTLSCEQNLNHDAMYWYRQDPGQGLRLIYYSQIVNDFQKGDIAEGYSVSREKKESFPLTVTSAQKNPTAFYLCASSTRQGAIAEAFFGQGTRLTVV.

This clone was counted a few times. The rearrangement uses TRBV11-3 and TRBJ2-5; 12 positions match TRBD1. Germline V CDR1 and CDR2: SGHNT, YENEEA. This CDR3 is built from 15 residues. Trimming at V came to 5 bases and at J to 5 bases, leaving 6 bases not matched to a gene. The CDR3 loop is CASSRTGTGGETQYF. DNA for the CDR3: TGTGCCAGCAGCCGTACCGGGACAGGGGGCGAGACCCAGTACTTC.

There are a few counts of this clone. This rearrangement joins TRBV27 to TRBJ2-7; D gene ambiguous. The CDR3 loop spans 13 amino acids. V was clipped by 4 bases and J by 7 bases, with 14 bases between them. Germline V CDR1 and CDR2: MNHEY, SMNVEV (reference sequence). CDR3 coding DNA: TGTGCCAGCAGTTCGAACCCGATCGGGGAGCAGTACTTC. This sequence encodes CASSSNPIGEQYF.